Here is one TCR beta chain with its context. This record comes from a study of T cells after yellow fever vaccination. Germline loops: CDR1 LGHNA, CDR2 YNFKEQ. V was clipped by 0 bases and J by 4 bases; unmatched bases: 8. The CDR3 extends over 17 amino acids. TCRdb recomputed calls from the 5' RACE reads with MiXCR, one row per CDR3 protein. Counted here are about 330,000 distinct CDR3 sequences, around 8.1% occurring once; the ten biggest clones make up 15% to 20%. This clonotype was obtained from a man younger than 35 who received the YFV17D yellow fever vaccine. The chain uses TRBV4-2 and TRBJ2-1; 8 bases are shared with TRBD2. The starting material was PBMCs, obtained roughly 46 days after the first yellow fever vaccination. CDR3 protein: CASSQDDRGGVYNEQFF. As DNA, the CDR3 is TGTGCCAGCAGCCAAGACGACCGGGGGGGCGTTTACAATGAGCAGTTCTTC.